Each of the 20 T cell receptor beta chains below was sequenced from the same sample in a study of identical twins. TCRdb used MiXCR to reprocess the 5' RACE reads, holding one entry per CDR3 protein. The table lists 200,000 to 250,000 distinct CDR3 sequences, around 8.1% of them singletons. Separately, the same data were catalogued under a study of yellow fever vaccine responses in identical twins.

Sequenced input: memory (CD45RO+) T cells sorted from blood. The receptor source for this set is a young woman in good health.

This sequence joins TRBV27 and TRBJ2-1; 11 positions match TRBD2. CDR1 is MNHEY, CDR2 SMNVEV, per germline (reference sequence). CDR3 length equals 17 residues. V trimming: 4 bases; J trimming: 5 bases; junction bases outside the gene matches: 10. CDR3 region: CASSSPGLAGGNNEQFF. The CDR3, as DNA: TGTGCCAGCAGTTCCCCTGGGCTAGCGGGGGGAAACAATGAGCAGTTCTTC.

The CDR3 DNA is TGTGCCAGCAGCCAAGTGGGTATGGGCTACAATGAGCAGTTCTTC. The encoded protein is CASSQVGMGYNEQFF. The chain has TRBV4-2 and TRBJ2-1; D not resolved. The CDR3 has 15 residues. Per germline, CDR1 LGHNA and CDR2 YNFKEQ. Trimming took off 1 base at V and 3 bases at J, with 10 bases between the two ends.

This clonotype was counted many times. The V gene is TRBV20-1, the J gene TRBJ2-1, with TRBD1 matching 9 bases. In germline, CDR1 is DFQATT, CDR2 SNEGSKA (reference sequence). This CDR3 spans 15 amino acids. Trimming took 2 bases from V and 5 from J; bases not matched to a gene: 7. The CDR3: CSARPGTGTNNEQFF. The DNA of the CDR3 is TGCAGTGCTAGACCCGGGACAGGGACGAACAATGAGCAGTTCTTC.

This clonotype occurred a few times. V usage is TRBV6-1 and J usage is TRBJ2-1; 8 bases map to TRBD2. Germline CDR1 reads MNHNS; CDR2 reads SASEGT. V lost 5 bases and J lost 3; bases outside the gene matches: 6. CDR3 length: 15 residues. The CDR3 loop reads CASSRSGGYYNEQFF. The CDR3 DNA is TGTGCCAGCAGTCGCAGCGGGGGTTACTACAATGAGCAGTTCTTC.

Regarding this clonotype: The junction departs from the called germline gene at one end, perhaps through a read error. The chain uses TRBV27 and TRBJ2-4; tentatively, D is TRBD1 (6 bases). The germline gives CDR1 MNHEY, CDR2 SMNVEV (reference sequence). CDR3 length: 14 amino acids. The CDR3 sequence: CASSPWTDRNFQYF. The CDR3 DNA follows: TGTGCCAGCAGTCCCTGGACAGATCGAAACTTTCAGTACTTC.

CDR3 DNA sequence: TGTGCCAGCAGTCAGGACGGAAACCCCACAGATACGCAGTATTTT. This sequence encodes CASSQDGNPTDTQYF. This chain links TRBV5-4 with TRBJ2-3; D remains unclear. With 5 bases removed from V and 2 bases from J, the gap between germline ends came to 15 bases. This CDR3 contains 15 residues. Germline assignment: CDR1 SGHNT and CDR2 YYREEE (reference sequence).

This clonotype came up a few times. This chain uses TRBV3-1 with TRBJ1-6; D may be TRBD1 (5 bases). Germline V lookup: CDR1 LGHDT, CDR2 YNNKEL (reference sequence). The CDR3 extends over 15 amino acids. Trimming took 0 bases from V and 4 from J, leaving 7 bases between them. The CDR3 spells CASSQEQVYNSPLHF. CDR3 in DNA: TGTGCCAGCAGCCAAGAACAGGTGTATAATTCACCCCTCCACTTT.

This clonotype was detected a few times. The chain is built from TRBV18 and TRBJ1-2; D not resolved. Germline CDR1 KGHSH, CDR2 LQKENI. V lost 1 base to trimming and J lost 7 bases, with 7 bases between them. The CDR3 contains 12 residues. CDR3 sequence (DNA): TGTGCCAGCTCACCACAGATATCTGGCTACACCTTC. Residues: CASSPQISGYTF. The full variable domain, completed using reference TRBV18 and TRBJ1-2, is NAGVMQNPRHLVRRRGQEARLRCSPMKGHSHVYWYRQLPEEGLKFMVYLQKENIIDESGMPKERFSAEFPKEGPSILRIQQVVRGDSAAYFCASSPQISGYTFGSGTRLTVV.

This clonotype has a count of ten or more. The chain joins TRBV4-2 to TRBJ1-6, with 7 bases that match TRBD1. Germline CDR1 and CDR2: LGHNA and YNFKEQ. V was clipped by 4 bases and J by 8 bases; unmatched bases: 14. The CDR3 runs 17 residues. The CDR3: CASSLQPRQGVDSPLHF. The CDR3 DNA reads TGTGCCAGCAGCCTCCAGCCTCGACAGGGTGTGGATTCACCCCTCCACTTT.

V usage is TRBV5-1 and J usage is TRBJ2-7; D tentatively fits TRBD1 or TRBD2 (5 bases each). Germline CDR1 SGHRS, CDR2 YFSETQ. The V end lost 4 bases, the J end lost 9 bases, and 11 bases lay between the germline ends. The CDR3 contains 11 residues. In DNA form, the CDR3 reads TGCGCCAGCAGCCGGGGCACGCGGCAGTACTTC. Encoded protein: CASSRGTRQYF. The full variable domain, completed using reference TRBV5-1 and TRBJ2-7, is KAGVTQTPRYLIKTRGQQVTLSCSPISGHRSVSWYQQTPGQGLQFLFEYFSETQRNKGNFPGRFSGRQFSNSRSEMNVSTLELGDSALYLCASSRGTRQYFGPGTRLTVT.

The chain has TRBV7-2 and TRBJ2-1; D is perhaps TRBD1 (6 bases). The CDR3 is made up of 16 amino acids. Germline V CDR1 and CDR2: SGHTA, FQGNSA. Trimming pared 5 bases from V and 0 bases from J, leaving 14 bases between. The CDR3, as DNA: TGTGCCAGCAGCAACCGGGACACGAGCTCCTACAATGAGCAGTTCTTC. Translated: CASSNRDTSSYNEQFF.

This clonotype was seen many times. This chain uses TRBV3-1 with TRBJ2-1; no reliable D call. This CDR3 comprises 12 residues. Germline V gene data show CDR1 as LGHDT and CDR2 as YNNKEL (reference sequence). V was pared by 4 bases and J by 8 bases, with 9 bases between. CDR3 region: CASSPSGDEQFF. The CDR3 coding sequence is TGTGCCAGCAGCCCTTCCGGAGATGAGCAGTTCTTC.

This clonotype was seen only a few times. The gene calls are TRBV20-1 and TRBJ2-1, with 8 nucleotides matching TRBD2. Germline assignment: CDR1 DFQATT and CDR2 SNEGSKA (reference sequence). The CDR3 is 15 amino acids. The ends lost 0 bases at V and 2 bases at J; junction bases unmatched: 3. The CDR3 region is CSARDTGLAYNEQFF. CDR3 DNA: TGCAGTGCTAGAGATACGGGACTAGCCTACAATGAGCAGTTCTTC.

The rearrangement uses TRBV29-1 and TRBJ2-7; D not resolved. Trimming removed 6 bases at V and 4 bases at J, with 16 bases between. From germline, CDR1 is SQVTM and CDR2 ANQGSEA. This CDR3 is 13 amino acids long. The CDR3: CSVVRVKSYEQYF. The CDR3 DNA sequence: TGCAGCGTCGTTCGGGTGAAAAGTTACGAGCAGTACTTC.

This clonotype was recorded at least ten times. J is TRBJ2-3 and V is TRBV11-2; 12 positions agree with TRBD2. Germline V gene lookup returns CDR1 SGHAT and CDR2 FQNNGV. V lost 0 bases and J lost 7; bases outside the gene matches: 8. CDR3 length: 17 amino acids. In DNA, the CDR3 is TGTGCCAGCAGCTTAGAGACTAGCGGGGGCCTCCGGTATACGCAGTATTTT. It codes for CASSLETSGGLRYTQYF.

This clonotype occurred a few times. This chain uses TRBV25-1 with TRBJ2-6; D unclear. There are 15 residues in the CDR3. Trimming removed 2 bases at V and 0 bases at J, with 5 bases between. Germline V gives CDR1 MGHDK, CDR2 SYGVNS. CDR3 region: CASSEPGSGANVLTF. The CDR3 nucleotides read TGTGCCAGCAGTGAACCCGGCTCTGGGGCCAACGTCCTGACTTTC.

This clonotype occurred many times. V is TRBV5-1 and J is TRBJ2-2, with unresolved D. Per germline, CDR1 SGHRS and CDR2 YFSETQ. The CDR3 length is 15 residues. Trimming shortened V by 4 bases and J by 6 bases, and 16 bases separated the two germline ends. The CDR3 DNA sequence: TGCGCCAGCAGCCAGAGACTCGATCCACCCGGGGAGCTGTTTTTT. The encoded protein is CASSQRLDPPGELFF.

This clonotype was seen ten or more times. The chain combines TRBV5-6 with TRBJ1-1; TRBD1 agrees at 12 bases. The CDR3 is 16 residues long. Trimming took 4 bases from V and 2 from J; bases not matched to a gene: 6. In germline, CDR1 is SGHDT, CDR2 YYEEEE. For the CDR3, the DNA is TGTGCCAGCAGCCTGGGACAGGGGGCGCGAAACACTGAAGCTTTCTTT. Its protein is CASSLGQGARNTEAFF.

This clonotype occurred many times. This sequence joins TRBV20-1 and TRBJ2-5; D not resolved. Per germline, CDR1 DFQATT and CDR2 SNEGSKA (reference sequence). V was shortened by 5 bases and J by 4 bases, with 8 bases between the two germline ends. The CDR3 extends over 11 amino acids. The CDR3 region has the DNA TGCAGTGCTTTAGGTTTAGAGACCCAGTACTTC. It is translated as CSALGLETQYF.

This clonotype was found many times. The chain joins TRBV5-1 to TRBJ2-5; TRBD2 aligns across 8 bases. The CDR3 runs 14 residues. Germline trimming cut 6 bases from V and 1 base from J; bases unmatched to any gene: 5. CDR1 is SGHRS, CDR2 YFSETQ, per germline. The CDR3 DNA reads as TGCGCCAGCACCCATAGCGGGGTCCAAGAGACCCAGTACTTC. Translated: CASTHSGVQETQYF. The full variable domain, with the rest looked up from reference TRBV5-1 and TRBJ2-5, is KAGVTQTPRYLIKTRGQQVTLSCSPISGHRSVSWYQQTPGQGLQFLFEYFSETQRNKGNFPGRFSGRQFSNSRSEMNVSTLELGDSALYLCASTHSGVQETQYFGPGTRLLVL.